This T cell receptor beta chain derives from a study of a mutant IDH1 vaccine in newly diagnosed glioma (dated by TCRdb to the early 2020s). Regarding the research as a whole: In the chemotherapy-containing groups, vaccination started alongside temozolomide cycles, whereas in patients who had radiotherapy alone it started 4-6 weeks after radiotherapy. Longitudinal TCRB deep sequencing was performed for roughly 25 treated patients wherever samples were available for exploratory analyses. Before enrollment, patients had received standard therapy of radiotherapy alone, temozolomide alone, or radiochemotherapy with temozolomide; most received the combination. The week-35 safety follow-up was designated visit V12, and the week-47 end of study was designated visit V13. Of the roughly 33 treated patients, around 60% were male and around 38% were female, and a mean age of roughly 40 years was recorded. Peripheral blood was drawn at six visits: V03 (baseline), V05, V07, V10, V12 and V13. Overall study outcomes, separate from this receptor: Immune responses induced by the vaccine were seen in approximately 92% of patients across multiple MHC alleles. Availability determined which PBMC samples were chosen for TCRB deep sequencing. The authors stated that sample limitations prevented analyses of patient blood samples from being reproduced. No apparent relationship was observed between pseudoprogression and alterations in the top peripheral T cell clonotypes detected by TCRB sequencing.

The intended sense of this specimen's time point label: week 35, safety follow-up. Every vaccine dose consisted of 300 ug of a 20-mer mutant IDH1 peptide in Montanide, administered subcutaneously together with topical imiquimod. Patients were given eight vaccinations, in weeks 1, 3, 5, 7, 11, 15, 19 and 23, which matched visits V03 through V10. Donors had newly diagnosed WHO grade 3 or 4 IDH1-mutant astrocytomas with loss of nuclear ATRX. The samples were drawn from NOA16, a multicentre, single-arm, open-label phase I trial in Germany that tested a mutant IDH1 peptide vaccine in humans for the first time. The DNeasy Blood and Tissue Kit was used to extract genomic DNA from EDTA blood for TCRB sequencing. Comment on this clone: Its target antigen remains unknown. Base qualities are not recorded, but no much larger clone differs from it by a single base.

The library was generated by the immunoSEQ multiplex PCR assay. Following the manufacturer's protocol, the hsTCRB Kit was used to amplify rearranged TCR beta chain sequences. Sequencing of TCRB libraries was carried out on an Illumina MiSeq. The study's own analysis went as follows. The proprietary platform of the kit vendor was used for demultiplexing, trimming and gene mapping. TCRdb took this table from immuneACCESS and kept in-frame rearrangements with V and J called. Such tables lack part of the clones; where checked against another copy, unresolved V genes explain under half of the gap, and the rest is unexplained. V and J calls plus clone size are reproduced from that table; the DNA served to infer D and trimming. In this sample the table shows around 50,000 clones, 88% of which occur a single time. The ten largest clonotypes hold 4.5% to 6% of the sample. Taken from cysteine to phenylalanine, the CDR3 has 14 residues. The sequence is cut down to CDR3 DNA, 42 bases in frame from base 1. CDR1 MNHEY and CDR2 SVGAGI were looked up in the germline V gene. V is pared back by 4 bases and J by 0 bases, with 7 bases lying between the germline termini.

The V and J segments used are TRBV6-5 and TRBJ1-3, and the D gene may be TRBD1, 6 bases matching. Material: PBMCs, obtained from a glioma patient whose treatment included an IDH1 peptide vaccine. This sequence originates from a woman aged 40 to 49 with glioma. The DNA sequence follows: TGTGCCAGCAGTTTGGGACACTCTGGAAACACCATATATTTT. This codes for CASSLGHSGNTIYF.